Listed here is a single T cell receptor (beta chain). Its cognate antigen is unknown. Profiling relied on immunoSEQ multiplex PCR, and the TCRdb table lists in-frame clones only, not all of them. The data contain around 250,000 clones, more than 85% of them singletons. The CDR3 has 15 residues. V lost 0 bases and J 4 bases, leaving 10 bases between the germline ends. From germline, CDR1 is LGHNA and CDR2 YSLEER. The data were obtained in a study of T cell responses to AZD1222 COVID-19 vaccine. Study-level points and caveats: Reportedly, close to half of spike-specific TCRs are directed against unmutated variant regions.

The TCR originated in an adult in good health. This material consisted of peripheral blood, taken on day 0 of AZD1222 vaccination. The chain links TRBV4-3 to TRBJ2-4; D possibly corresponds to TRBD1 (5 bases). The CDR3 is CASSQDQGKKNIQYF. DNA of the CDR3: TGCGCCAGCAGCCAAGATCAGGGCAAAAAAAACATTCAGTACTTC.